Each of the 15 T cell receptor beta chains below was sequenced from the same sample in a study of blood T cell repertoires in COVID-19. Sequenced by immunoSEQ multiplex PCR; TCRdb stores in-frame clones only, minus some. The sample shows 300,000 to 450,000 clones, about 89% of them seen only once. Sequencing was performed on peripheral blood. These receptors were obtained from a woman aged 25 to 39 with COVID-19, enrolled during active disease.

The rearrangement links TRBV7-9 to TRBJ2-1; D possibly corresponds to TRBD2 (5 bases). From germline, CDR1 is SEHNR and CDR2 FQNEAQ (reference sequence). There are 12 residues in the CDR3. The germline V and J ends were trimmed by 5 bases and 4 bases, with 6 bases remaining between them. The DNA for the CDR3 is TGTGCCAGCAGCCGGGGTTACAATGAGCAGTTCTTC. It yields the protein CASSRGYNEQFF.

Only one count was recorded for this clone. The chain has TRBV6-2 or TRBV6-3 and TRBJ1-2; possibly TRBD1 for D (6 bases). The CDR3 has 14 residues. V lost 2 bases and J lost 8, with 15 bases in between. Germline lookup yields CDR1 MNHEY and CDR2 SVGEGT. For the CDR3, the DNA is TGTGCCAGCAGTTACGACTACAGGGTCGGCGGCTACACCTTC. It translates to CASSYDYRVGGYTF.

V is TRBV15 and J is TRBJ2-6; 8 bases are a match to TRBD1. The junction had 8 bases not matched to a gene; V was cut back by 5 bases and J by 2 bases. This CDR3 spans 17 amino acids. Germline values: CDR1 LNHNV, CDR2 YYDKDF (reference sequence). CDR3 in DNA: TGTGCCACCAGCTACCGCCAGGGGGCGCCTGGGGCCAACGTCCTGACTTTC. Protein sequence: CATSYRQGAPGANVLTF.

A single count supports this clone. The chain has TRBV7-2 and TRBJ2-7, with 12 bases aligning to TRBD2. The V and J ends lost 4 bases and 7 bases, in that order; junction bases with no gene match: 8. The CDR3 is 15 amino acids. CDR1 is SGHTA, CDR2 FQGNSA, per germline. The CDR3 nucleotides are TGTGCCAGCAGCTCGGGACTAGCGGGTGGGGGGGAGCAGTACTTC. It is translated as CASSSGLAGGGEQYF.

V gene TRBV29-1 combines with J gene TRBJ2-1; the match to TRBD2 covers 7 bases. Germline lookup yields CDR1 SQVTM and CDR2 ANQGSEA. The CDR3 extends over 13 amino acids. With 4 bases clipped from V and 5 bases from J, the junction kept 5 bases outside the gene matches. This CDR3 is CSVGGGFHNEQFF. The CDR3 DNA is TGCAGCGTTGGGGGGGGTTTTCACAATGAGCAGTTCTTC.

The chain joins TRBV5-1 to TRBJ1-2, with unresolved D. CDR1 SGHRS and CDR2 YFSETQ come from the germline V gene. The CDR3 sequence is 12 residues long. The germline V and J ends were trimmed by 0 bases and 3 bases, with 3 bases remaining between them. The CDR3 bases are TGCGCCAGCAGCTTGGGAGACTATGGCTACACCTTC. This codes for CASSLGDYGYTF.

This chain uses TRBV6-5 with TRBJ2-7; 8 nucleotides match TRBD1. Germline-derived CDR1 and CDR2 are MNHEY and SVGAGI. V dropped 8 bases and J dropped 3; count of bases not matched to a gene: 3. The CDR3 contains 12 residues. CDR3 DNA sequence: TGTGCCAGCCGGGACAGGTACTACGAGCAGTACGTC. It encodes CASRDRYYEQYV.

J is TRBJ1-1 and V is TRBV18, with D tentatively TRBD1 (5 bases). This CDR3 spans 15 amino acids. CDR1 is KGHSH, CDR2 LQKENI, per germline. Trimming pared 3 bases from V and 4 bases from J, leaving 15 bases between. The CDR3 region has the DNA TGTGCCAGCTCACCTCAACAATCCAGGGCCACTGAAGCTTTCTTT. Translating it yields CASSPQQSRATEAFF.

The chain combines TRBV29-1 with TRBJ1-1, with D possibly being TRBD1 (6 bases). Germline V gene data show CDR1 as SQVTM and CDR2 as ANQGSEA. The CDR3 consists of 12 residues. Trimming removed 4 bases from V and 5 bases from J, with 11 bases in between. The CDR3 here is CSVGGPGTEAFF. CDR3 in DNA: TGCAGCGTTGGGGGGCCGGGGACTGAAGCTTTCTTT.

CDR3 in amino acids: CASSQVSGTGGTDTQYF. CDR3 DNA: TGCGCCAGCAGCCAAGTTTCGGGGACAGGGGGCACAGATACGCAGTATTTT. The V call is TRBV4-1, the J call TRBJ2-3, with 10 positions matching TRBD1. Germline V gene data show CDR1 as MGHRA and CDR2 as YSYEKL. With V trimmed by 1 base and J by 1 base, 5 bases remained unmatched. The CDR3 contains 17 residues.

This clone was seen just once. V gene TRBV25-1 combines with J gene TRBJ1-1; 10 bases are a match to TRBD1. This CDR3 is 14 amino acids long. After removal of 1 base from V and 8 bases from J, the junction contained 4 bases not matched to a gene. CDR1 and CDR2 (germline): MGHDK, SYGVNS. The CDR3 sequence: CASSEWGQGKEAFF. For the CDR3, the DNA is TGTGCCAGCAGTGAATGGGGACAGGGGAAGGAAGCTTTCTTT.

The CDR3: CASSQTIETSSSSTQYF. CDR3 in DNA: TGCGCCAGCAGCCAAACGATTGAGACTAGTTCCTCGAGTACGCAGTATTTT. The chain joins TRBV4-3 to TRBJ2-3, with D tentatively TRBD2 (6 bases). Looked up from germline, CDR1 is LGHNA and CDR2 is YSLEER. The CDR3 length is 17 residues. V was clipped by 2 bases and J by 8 bases, with 23 bases between them.

The chain carries TRBV18 and TRBJ2-7; 7 bases match TRBD2. Germline V gives CDR1 KGHSH, CDR2 LQKENI. With 3 bases clipped from V and 5 bases from J, the junction kept 4 bases outside the gene matches. The CDR3 has 13 amino acids. This CDR3 reads CASSPGLHDEQYV. DNA of the CDR3: TGTGCCAGCTCACCGGGACTACATGACGAGCAGTACGTC.

The J gene is TRBJ2-1, the V gene TRBV6-5; 9 nucleotides align to TRBD1. Per germline, CDR1 MNHEY and CDR2 SVGAGI. This CDR3 is built from 15 residues. Germline trimming cut 6 bases from V and 9 bases from J; bases unmatched to any gene: 12. CDR3 sequence: CASSLGQGTRAEQFF. CDR3 nucleotide sequence: TGTGCCAGCAGCCTCGGACAGGGGACGCGCGCTGAGCAGTTCTTC.

The chain employs TRBV30 and TRBJ2-6, with a weak D call TRBD1 (6 bases). V lost 4 bases to trimming and J lost 1 base, with 8 bases between them. The germline V gene encodes CDR1 GTSNPN and CDR2 SVGIG (reference sequence). The CDR3 has 14 residues. In DNA, the CDR3 is TGTGCCTGGACAGGGGATTCTGGGGCCAACGTCCTGACTTTC. Its translation: CAWTGDSGANVLTF.